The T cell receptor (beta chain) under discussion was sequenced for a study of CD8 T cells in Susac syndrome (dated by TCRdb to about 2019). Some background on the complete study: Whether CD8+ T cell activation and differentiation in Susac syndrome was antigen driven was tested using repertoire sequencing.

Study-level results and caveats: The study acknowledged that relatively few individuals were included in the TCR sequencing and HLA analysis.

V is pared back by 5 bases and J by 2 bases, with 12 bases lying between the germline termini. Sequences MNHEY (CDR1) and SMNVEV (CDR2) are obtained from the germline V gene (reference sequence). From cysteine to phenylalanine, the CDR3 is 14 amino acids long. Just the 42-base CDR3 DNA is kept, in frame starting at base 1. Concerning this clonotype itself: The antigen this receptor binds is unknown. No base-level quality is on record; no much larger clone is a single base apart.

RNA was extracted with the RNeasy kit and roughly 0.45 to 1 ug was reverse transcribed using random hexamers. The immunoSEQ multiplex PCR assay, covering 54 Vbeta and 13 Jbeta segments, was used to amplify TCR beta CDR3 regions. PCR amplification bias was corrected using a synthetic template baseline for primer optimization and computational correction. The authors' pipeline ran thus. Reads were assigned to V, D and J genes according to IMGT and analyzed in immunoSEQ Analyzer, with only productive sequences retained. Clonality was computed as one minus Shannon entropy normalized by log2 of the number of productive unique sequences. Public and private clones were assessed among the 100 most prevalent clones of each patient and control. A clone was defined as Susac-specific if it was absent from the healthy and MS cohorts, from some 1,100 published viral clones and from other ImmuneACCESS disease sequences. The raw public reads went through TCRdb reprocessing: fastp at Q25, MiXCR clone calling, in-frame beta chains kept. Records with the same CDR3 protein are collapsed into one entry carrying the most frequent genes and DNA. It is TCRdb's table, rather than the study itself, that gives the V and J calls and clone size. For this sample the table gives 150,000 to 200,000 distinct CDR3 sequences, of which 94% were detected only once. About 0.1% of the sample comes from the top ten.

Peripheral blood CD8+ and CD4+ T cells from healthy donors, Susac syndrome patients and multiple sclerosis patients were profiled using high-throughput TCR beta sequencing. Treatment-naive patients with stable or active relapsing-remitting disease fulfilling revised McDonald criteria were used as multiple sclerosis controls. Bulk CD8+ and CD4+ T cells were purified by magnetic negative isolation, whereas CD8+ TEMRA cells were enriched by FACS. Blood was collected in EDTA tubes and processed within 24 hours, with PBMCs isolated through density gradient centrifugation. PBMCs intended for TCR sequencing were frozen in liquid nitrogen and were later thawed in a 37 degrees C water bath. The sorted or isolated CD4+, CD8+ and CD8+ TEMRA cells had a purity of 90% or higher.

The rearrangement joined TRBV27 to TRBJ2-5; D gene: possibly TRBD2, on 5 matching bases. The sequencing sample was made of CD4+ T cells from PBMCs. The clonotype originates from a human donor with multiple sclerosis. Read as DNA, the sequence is TGTGCCAGCAGTAAAACCGGAGGTCAAGAGACCCAGTACTTC. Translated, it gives CASSKTGGQETQYF.